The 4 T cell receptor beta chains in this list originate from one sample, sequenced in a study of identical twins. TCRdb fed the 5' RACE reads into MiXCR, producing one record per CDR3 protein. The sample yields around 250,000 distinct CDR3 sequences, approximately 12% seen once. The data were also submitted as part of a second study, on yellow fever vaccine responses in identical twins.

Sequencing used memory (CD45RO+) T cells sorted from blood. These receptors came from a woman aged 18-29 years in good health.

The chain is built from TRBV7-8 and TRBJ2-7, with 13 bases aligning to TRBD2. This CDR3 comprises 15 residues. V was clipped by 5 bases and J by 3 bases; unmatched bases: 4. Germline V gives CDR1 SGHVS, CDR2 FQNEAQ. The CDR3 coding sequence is TGTGCCAGCAGCGCCCGACTAGCGGGAGGCTACGAGCAGTACTTC. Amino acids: CASSARLAGGYEQYF.

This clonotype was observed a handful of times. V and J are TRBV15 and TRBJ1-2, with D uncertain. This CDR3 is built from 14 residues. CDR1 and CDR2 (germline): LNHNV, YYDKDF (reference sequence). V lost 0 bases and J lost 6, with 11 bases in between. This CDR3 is CATSRDGGRDGYTF. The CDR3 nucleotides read TGTGCCACCAGCAGAGATGGAGGCCGGGATGGCTACACCTTC.

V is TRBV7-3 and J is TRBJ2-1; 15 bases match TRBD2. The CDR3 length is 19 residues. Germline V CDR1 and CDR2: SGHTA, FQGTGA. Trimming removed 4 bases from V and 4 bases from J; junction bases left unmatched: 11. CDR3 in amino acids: CASSSVPGLAGGQYNEQFF. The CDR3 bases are TGTGCCAGCAGCTCCGTCCCGGGACTAGCGGGGGGCCAATACAATGAGCAGTTCTTC.

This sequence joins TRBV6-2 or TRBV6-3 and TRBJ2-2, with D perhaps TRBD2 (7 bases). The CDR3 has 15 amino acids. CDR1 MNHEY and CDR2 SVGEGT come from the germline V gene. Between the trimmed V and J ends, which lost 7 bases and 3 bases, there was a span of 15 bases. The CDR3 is CASNNRGADTGELFF. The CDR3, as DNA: TGTGCCAGCAACAACCGGGGGGCGGACACCGGGGAGCTGTTTTTT.